Shown below are 24 T cell receptor beta chains from a single sample sequenced in a study of blood T cells in healthy people across ages. The use of a sample-barcoded 5' primer and a J-beta primer mix characterized a second PCR of roughly 6 to 11 cycles. TCRdb reprocessed the 5' RACE reads via MiXCR and lists one record per CDR3 protein. The sample comprises fewer than 1 million distinct CDR3 sequences, roughly 44% of which are singletons, and roughly 19% rests with the top ten. Material for sequencing was blood. The receptors were gathered from a man aged 55-75 years in good health.

In its sample, this clonotype was seen a few times. The CDR3 DNA sequence: TGTGCCAGCAGCTTTATCCCAGCGGACTCGGGTGGGACCCAGTACTTC. Translating gives CASSFIPADSGGTQYF. The chain is built from TRBV11-3 and TRBJ2-5; possibly TRBD2 for D (5 bases). V was pared by 3 bases and J by 7 bases, with 21 bases between. Germline values: CDR1 SGHNT, CDR2 YENEEA. CDR3 length equals 16 residues. Full variable domain (missing parts from reference TRBV11-3 and TRBJ2-5): EAGVVQSPRYKIIEKKQPVAFWCNPISGHNTLYWYLQNLGQGPELLIRYENEEAVDDSQLPKDRFSAERLKGVDSTLKIQPAELGDSAVYLCASSFIPADSGGTQYFGPGTRLLVL.

Only a few counts were recorded for this clonotype. J is TRBJ2-1 and V is TRBV27, with TRBD1 as a possible D gene (5 bases). Per the germline V gene, CDR1 is MNHEY and CDR2 is SMNVEV (reference sequence). Deletions cut 1 base from V and 7 bases from J, with 17 bases between. There are 16 residues in the CDR3. CDR3 in DNA: TGTGCCAGCAGTTTATGGGTCCAGGGAAAGAGGAATGAGCAGTTCTTC. Translation: CASSLWVQGKRNEQFF.

The chain uses TRBV6-2 or TRBV6-3 and TRBJ1-2, with D unresolved. This CDR3 has 13 amino acids. Germline V gene sequence: CDR1 MNHEY, CDR2 SVGEGT. The V and J ends lost 6 bases and 0 bases respectively, with 8 bases between them. CDR3 bases: TGTGCCAGCAGGCTCACAACTAACTATGGCTACACCTTC. Amino acids: CASRLTTNYGYTF.

The chain uses TRBV29-1 and TRBJ2-3, with D perhaps TRBD1 (6 bases). Germline V gives CDR1 SQVTM, CDR2 ANQGSEA. CDR3 size: 11 residues. V lost 6 bases to trimming and J lost 6 bases, with 10 bases between them. The CDR3 region has the DNA TGCAGCGTCGTAACAGGGGATACGCAGTATTTT. It yields the protein CSVVTGDTQYF.

This rearrangement joins TRBV5-6 to TRBJ2-4, with 7 bases aligning to TRBD1. The J call is in doubt because the DNA end fits TRBJ2-7 better. Germline V gives CDR1 SGHDT, CDR2 YYEEEE. The CDR3 has 14 amino acids. The chain's CDR3 is CASSVDRAVGEQYF. The CDR3 DNA reads TGTGCCAGCAGCGTAGACAGGGCAGTAGGCGAGCAGTACTTC.

The CDR3 nucleotides read TGTGCCAGCAGCACCCAGGGGAACACTGAAGCTTTCTTT. It translates to CASSTQGNTEAFF. J is TRBJ1-1 and V is TRBV13; possibly TRBD1 for D (5 bases). CDR1 is PRHDT and CDR2 is FYEKMQ in the germline V gene (reference sequence). The CDR3 has 13 residues. The V end was cut by 5 bases, the J end by 1 base, with 8 bases between.

Turning to this clonotype: This may be a read error, as it is one base from a much larger clone. The genes are TRBV20-1 and TRBJ1-1; D is unclear. Germline V gene sequence: CDR1 DFQATT, CDR2 SNEGSKA (reference sequence). This CDR3 contains 13 residues. The CDR3 DNA sequence: TGCAGTCCTAGACTCCCACAACGGACTGAAGCTTTCTTT. Protein: CSPRLPQRTEAFF.

The chain recombines TRBV7-2 with TRBJ1-1, with D maybe TRBD1 (5 bases). The V and J ends lost 5 bases and 4 bases respectively, with 26 bases between them. CDR3 length: 18 residues. The germline V gene encodes CDR1 SGHTA and CDR2 FQGNSA. The CDR3 coding sequence is TGTGCCAGCAGCCTAAGAGCGCAGGGATTGGTTGTAGGCACTGAAGCTTTCTTT. Translated: CASSLRAQGLVVGTEAFF.

The chain employs TRBV7-2 and TRBJ2-3; D gene uncertain. CDR1 SGHTA and CDR2 FQGNSA come from the germline V gene. Trimming stripped 0 bases from V and 7 bases from J, with 17 bases between. The CDR3 consists of 16 residues. The CDR3 bases are TGTGCCAGCAGCTTAGCCGACCGCGGCGTTCGGAATACGCAGTATTTT. Its translation is CASSLADRGVRNTQYF.

V is TRBV4-1 and J is TRBJ2-3; 8 bases are a match to TRBD1. CDR3 size: 17 residues. Germline values: CDR1 MGHRA, CDR2 YSYEKL. Trimming took 0 bases from V and 4 from J; bases not matched to a gene: 9. CDR3: CASSQDPRTGNPDTQYF. In nucleotides, the CDR3 is TGCGCCAGCAGCCAAGATCCAAGGACAGGGAATCCAGATACGCAGTATTTT.

The CDR3 is CASSPSGLKKETQYF. As DNA, the CDR3 is TGTGCCAGCAGCCCCTCGGGACTTAAGAAAGAGACCCAGTACTTC. This chain uses TRBV9 with TRBJ2-5, with D perhaps TRBD2 (6 bases). V dropped 4 bases and J dropped 3 bases, with 16 bases sitting between them. Looked up from germline, CDR1 is SGDLS and CDR2 is YYNGEE. The CDR3 contains 15 residues.

This chain connects TRBV4-3 to TRBJ1-2; no firm D call. This CDR3 contains 15 residues. Germline V gene data show CDR1 as LGHNA and CDR2 as YSLEER. V was cut by 0 bases and J by 3 bases, with 11 bases left in between. The CDR3 DNA reads TGCGCCAGCAGCCAAGATCGAAGCGGAGACTATGGCTACACCTTC. Protein product: CASSQDRSGDYGYTF.

The rearrangement joins TRBV7-2 to TRBJ2-1, with 8 bases aligning to TRBD2. The V segment lost 6 bases and the J segment 4 bases; nucleotides outside the gene matches: 11. CDR3 length equals 16 residues. In germline, CDR1 is SGHTA, CDR2 FQGNSA. CDR3 sequence: CASRRPGLGNYNEQFF. DNA for the CDR3: TGTGCCAGCAGACGGCCGGGACTAGGTAATTACAATGAGCAGTTCTTC.

The gene calls are TRBV29-1 and TRBJ1-1, with D tentatively TRBD1 (5 bases). Between the trimmed V and J ends, which lost 3 bases and 7 bases, there was a span of 15 bases. The CDR3 loop spans 13 amino acids. Germline V gene lookup returns CDR1 SQVTM and CDR2 ANQGSEA. This CDR3 is CSVDGGTSHEAFF. The CDR3 DNA is TGCAGCGTTGACGGGGGTACCTCTCATGAAGCTTTCTTT.

The rearrangement joins TRBV5-1 to TRBJ2-1; 7 bases agree with TRBD2. The germline CDR1 and CDR2 sequences are SGHRS and YFSETQ. Trimming took 5 bases from V and 3 from J; bases not matched to a gene: 11. The CDR3 covers 16 residues. The CDR3 DNA follows: TGCGCCAGCAGACCAGTTCGGGGGGACCTCTACAATGAGCAGTTCTTC. Amino acid sequence: CASRPVRGDLYNEQFF.

This clonotype was seen a few times. This chain uses TRBV4-3 with TRBJ2-1; 8 nucleotides agree with TRBD2. The CDR3 sequence is 15 residues long. Germline CDR1 LGHNA, CDR2 YSLEER. After removal of 4 bases from V and 4 bases from J, the junction contained 6 bases not matched to a gene. The DNA for the CDR3 is TGCGCCAGCAGCCCCTCAGCGGGGGATTACAATGAGCAGTTCTTC. The encoded protein is CASSPSAGDYNEQFF.

The chain joins TRBV12-3 or TRBV12-4 to TRBJ2-5, with D tentatively TRBD1 (5 bases). Trimming removed 6 bases at V and 1 base at J, with 9 bases between. The CDR3 covers 13 residues. The CDR3 DNA sequence: TGTGCCAGCAGGACACAGGTCCAAGAGACCCAGTACTTC. Its translation: CASRTQVQETQYF.

The chain is built from TRBV4-3 and TRBJ1-1; no clear D gene. V lost 0 bases, J lost 2 bases, and 7 bases lay in between. Looked up from germline, CDR1 is LGHNA and CDR2 is YSLEER. This CDR3 is 14 amino acids long. The CDR3 region is CASSQEWGNTEAFF. In DNA form, the CDR3 reads TGCGCCAGCAGCCAAGAATGGGGAAACACTGAAGCTTTCTTT.

This clonotype showed up just a few times. This chain links TRBV6-5 with TRBJ2-1; a possible D gene is TRBD1 (6 bases). The CDR3 loop spans 14 amino acids. Germline assignment: CDR1 MNHEY and CDR2 SVGAGI. V gave up 6 bases and J gave up 3 bases, with 12 bases separating them. The CDR3 nucleotides read TGTGCCAGCAGCAGAGGACAGAACTACAATGAGCAGTTCTTC. Protein product: CASSRGQNYNEQFF.

CDR3 DNA sequence: TGTCGATCAGGGGGCTGGACAGATACGCAGTATTTT. Translation: CRSGGWTDTQYF. The V gene is TRBV6-6, the J gene TRBJ2-3; 8 bases line up with TRBD1. The germline gives CDR1 MNHNY, CDR2 SVGAGI (reference sequence). This CDR3 contains 12 residues.

The rearrangement links TRBV29-1 to TRBJ2-3, with D perhaps matching TRBD1 (6 bases). Germline-derived CDR1 and CDR2 are SQVTM and ANQGSEA. The CDR3 spans 14 residues. Trimming stripped 5 bases from V and 0 bases from J, with 12 bases between. The chain's CDR3 is CSVTGYPSTDTQYF. The DNA for the CDR3 is TGCAGCGTTACAGGGTATCCTAGCACAGATACGCAGTATTTT.

The chain couples TRBV7-2 to TRBJ2-7; a weak D match, TRBD2 (6 bases). V lost 4 bases to trimming and J lost 3 bases, with 19 bases between them. The germline gives CDR1 SGHTA, CDR2 FQGNSA. CDR3 length equals 16 residues. The CDR3 bases are TGTGCCAGCAGCTCTAGCGCGGGCGGGTCAAACTACGAGCAGTACTTC. Its protein is CASSSSAGGSNYEQYF.

This chain links TRBV21-1 with TRBJ2-5. TRBV21-1 is termed a pseudogene. This CDR3 spans 15 amino acids. The DNA for the CDR3 is TGTGCCAGCAGCCCCACTGGTGGCGTAAAAGAGACCCAGTACTTC. Protein sequence: CASSPTGGVKETQYF.

This clonotype was seen a handful of times. This rearrangement joins TRBV18 to TRBJ1-2; TRBD1 might be the D (5 bases). From germline, CDR1 is KGHSH and CDR2 LQKENI. This CDR3 is 13 amino acids long. V was cut by 1 base and J by 7 bases, with 10 bases left in between. CDR3 in DNA: TGTGCCAGCTCACCACTCCAGGGAGGTGGCTACACCTTC. Encoded protein: CASSPLQGGGYTF.